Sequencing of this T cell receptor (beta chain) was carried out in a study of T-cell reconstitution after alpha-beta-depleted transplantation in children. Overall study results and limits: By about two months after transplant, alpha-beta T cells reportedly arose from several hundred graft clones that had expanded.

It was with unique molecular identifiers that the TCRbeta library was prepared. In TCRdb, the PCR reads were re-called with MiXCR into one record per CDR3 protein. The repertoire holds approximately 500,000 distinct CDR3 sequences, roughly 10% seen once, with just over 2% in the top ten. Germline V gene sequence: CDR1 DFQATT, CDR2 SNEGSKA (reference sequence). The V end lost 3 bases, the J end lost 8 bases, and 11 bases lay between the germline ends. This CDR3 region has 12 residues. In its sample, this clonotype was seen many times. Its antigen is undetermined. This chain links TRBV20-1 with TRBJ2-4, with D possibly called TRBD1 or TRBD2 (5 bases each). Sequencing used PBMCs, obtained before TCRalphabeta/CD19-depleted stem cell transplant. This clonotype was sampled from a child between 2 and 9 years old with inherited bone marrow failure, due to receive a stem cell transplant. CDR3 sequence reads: CSASLGTDIQYF. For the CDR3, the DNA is TGCAGTGCTAGTCTGGGGACCGACATTCAGTACTTC.